The present T cell receptor beta chain was sequenced within a study of T cell changes during pregnancy in multiple sclerosis. This table comes from immunoSEQ multiplex PCR, and its TCRdb copy is limited to in-frame clones, with some not included. This table holds just under 45,000 clones, around nine tenths found once. This clone has just one count. The CDR3 loop spans 15 amino acids. The trim removed 2 bases at V and 5 bases at J, leaving 5 bases unmatched. The V gene's germline CDR1 is SGHRS and CDR2 YFSETQ. V and J are TRBV5-1 and TRBJ2-7; 12 bases align to TRBD2. This clonotype was sampled from a female donor with multiple sclerosis, enrolled in a pregnancy study. The sequences come from CD4+ T cells from peripheral blood mononuclear cells, collected in the first trimester of pregnancy. CDR3 in DNA: TGCGCCAGCAGCTTCCTGACTAGCGGGAGCAACGAGCAGTACTTC. Translation: CASSFLTSGSNEQYF.